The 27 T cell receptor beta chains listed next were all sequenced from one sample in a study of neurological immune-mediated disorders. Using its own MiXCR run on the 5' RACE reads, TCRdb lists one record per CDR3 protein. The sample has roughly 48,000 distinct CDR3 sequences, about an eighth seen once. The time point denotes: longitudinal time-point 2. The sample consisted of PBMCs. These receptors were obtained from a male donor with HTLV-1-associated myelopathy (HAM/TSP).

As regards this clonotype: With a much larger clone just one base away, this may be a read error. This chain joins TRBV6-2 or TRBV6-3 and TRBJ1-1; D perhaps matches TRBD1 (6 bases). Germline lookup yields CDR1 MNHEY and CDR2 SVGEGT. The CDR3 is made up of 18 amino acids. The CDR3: CASCYSYSLGGENTEAFF. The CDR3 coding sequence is TGTGCCAGCTGTTACTCTTACTCGCTCGGGGGCGAGAACACTGAAGCTTTCTTT.

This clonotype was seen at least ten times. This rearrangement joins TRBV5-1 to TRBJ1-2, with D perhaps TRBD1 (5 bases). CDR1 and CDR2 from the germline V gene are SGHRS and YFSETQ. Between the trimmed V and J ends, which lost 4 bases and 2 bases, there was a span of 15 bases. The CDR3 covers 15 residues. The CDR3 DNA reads TGCGCCAGCAGCCAAAGCTCGGGACGGAACTATGGCTACACCTTC. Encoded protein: CASSQSSGRNYGYTF. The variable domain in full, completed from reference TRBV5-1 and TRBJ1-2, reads KAGVTQTPRYLIKTRGQQVTLSCSPISGHRSVSWYQQTPGQGLQFLFEYFSETQRNKGNFPGRFSGRQFSNSRSEMNVSTLELGDSALYLCASSQSSGRNYGYTFGSGTRLTVV.

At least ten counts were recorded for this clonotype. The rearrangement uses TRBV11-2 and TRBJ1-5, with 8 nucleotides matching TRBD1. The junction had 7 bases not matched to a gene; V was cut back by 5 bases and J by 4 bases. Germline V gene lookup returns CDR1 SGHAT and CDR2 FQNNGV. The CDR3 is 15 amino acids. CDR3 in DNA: TGTGCCAGCAGCGTAGGACAGGGACGGAATCAGCCCCAGCATTTT. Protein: CASSVGQGRNQPQHF.

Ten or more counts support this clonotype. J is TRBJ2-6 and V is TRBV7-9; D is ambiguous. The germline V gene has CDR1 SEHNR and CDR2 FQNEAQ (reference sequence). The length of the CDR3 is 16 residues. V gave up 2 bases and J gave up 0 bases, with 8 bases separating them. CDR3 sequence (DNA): TGTGCCAGCAGCTTACAGAAAAGCTCTGGGGCCAACGTCCTGACTTTC. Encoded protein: CASSLQKSSGANVLTF.

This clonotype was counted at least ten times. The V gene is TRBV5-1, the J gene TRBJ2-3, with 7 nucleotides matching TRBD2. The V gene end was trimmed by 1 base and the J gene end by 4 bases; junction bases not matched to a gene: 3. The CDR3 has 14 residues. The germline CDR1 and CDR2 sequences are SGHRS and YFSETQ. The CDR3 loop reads CASSLSLAADTQYF. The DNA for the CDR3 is TGCGCCAGCAGCTTGAGTCTAGCGGCAGATACGCAGTATTTT.

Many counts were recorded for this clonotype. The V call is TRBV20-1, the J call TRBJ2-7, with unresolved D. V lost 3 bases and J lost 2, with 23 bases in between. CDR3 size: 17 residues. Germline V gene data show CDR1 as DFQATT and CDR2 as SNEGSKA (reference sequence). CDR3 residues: CSASLRPATFLAYEQYF. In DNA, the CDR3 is TGCAGTGCTAGTCTCAGGCCAGCCACTTTTTTAGCCTACGAGCAGTACTTC.

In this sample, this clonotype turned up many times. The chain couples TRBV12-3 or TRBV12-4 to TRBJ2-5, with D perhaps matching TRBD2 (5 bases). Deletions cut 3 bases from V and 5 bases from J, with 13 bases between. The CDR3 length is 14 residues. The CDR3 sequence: CASSFRAGEETQYF. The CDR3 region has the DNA TGTGCCAGCAGTTTCCGGGCCGGGGAGGAGACCCAGTACTTC.

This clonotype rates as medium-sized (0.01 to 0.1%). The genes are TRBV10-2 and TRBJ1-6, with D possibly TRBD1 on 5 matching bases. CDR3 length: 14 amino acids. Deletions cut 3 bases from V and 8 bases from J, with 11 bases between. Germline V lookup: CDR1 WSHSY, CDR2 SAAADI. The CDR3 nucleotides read TGCGCCAGCAGTGACCCGGGGCCGGATTCACCCCTCCACTTT. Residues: CASSDPGPDSPLHF.

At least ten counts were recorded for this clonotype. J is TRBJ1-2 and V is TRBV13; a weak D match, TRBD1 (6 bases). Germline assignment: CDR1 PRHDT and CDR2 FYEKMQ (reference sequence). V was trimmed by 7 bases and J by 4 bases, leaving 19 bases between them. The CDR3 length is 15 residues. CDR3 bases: TGTGCCAGCATCAAAACAGGGATTACAGGCTATGGCTACACCTTC. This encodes CASIKTGITGYGYTF.

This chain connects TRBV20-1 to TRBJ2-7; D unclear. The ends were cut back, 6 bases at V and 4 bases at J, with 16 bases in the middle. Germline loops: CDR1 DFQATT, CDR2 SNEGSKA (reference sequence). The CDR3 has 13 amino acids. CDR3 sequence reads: CSARRLGKYEQYF. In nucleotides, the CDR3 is TGCAGTGCCAGGCGACTTGGGAAATACGAGCAGTACTTC.

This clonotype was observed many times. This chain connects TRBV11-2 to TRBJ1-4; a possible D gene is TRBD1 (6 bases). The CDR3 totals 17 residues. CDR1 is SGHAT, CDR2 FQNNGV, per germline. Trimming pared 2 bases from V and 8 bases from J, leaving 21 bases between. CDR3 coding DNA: TGTGCCAGCAGCTTAAAGGGGGGGGCCAGACGGCCGGAAAAACTGTTTTTT. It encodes CASSLKGGARRPEKLFF.

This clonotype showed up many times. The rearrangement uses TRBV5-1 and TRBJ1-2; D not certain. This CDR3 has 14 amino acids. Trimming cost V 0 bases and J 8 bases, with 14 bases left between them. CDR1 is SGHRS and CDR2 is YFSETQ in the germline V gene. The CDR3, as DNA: TGCGCCAGCAGCTTGGATAGTCCCCTGGGGGGCTACACCTTC. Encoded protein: CASSLDSPLGGYTF.

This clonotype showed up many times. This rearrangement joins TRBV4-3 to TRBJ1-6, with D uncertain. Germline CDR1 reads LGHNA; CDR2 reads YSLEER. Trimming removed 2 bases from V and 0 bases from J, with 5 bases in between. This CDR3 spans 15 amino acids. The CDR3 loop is CASSQQSSYNSPLHF. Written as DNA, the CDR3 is TGCGCCAGCAGCCAACAGAGCTCCTATAATTCACCCCTCCACTTT.

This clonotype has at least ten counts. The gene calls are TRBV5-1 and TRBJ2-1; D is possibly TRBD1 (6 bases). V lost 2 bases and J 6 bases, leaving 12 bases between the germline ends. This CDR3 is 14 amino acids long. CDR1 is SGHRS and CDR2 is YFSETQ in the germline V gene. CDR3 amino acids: CASSFTGSSNEQFF. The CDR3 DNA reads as TGCGCCAGCAGCTTTACAGGGAGCAGCAATGAGCAGTTCTTC.

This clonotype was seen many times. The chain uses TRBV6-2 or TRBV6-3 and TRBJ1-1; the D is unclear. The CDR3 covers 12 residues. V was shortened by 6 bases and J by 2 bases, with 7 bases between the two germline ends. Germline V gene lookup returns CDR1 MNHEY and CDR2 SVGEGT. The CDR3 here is CASRTSNTEAFF. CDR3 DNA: TGTGCCAGCAGGACAAGTAACACTGAAGCTTTCTTT.

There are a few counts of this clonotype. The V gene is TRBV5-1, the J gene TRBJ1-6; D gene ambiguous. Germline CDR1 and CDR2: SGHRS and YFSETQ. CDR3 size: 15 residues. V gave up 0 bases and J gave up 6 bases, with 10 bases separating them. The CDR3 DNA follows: TGCGCCAGCAGCTTGGCTGACCTGGGTAATTCACCCCTCCACTTT. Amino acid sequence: CASSLADLGNSPLHF.

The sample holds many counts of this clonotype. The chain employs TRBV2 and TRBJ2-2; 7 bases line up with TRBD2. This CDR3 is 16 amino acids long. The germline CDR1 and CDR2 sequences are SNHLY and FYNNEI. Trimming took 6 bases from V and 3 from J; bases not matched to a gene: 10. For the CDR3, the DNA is TGTGCCAGCAGCCCGGGACCCCGGGGGGACACCGGGGAGCTGTTTTTT. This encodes CASSPGPRGDTGELFF.

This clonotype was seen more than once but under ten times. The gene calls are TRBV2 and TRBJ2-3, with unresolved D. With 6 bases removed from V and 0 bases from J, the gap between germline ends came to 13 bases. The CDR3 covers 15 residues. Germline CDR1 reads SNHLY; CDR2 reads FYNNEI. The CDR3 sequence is CASSGNLASTDTQYF. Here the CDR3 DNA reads TGTGCCAGCAGCGGAAATCTTGCTAGCACAGATACGCAGTATTTT.

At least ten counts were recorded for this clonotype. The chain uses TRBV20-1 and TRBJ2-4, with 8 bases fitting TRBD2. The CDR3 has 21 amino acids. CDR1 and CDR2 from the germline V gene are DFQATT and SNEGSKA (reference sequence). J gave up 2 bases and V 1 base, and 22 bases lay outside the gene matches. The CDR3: CSARAPPYGAGGQAPKNIQYF. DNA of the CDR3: TGCAGTGCTAGAGCCCCACCCTATGGGGCGGGGGGCCAGGCGCCCAAAAACATTCAGTACTTC.

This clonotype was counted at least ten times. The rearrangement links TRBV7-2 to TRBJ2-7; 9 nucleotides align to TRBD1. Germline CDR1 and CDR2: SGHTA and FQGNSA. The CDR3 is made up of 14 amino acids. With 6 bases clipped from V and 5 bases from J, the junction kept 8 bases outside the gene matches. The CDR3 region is CASSPGTGSDEQYF. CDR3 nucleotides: TGTGCCAGCAGTCCCGGGACAGGGAGTGACGAGCAGTACTTC.

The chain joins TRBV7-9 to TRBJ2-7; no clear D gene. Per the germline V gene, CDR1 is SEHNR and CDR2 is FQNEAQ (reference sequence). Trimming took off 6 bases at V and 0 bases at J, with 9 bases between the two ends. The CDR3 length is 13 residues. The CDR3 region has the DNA TGTGCCAGCAGAGACAAGAGCTCCTACGAGCAGTACTTC. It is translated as CASRDKSSYEQYF.

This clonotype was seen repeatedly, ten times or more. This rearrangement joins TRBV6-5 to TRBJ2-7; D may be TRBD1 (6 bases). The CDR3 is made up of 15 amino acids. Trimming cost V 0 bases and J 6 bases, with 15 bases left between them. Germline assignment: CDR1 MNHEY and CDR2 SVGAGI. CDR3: CASSYSGRGMSEQYF. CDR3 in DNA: TGTGCCAGCAGTTACTCGGGTAGGGGGATGAGCGAGCAGTACTTC.

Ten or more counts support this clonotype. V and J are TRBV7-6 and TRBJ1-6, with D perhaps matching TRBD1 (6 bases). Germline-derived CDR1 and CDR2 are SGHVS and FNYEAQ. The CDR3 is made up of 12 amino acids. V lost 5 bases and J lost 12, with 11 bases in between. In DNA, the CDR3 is TGTGCCAGCAGCGCAGGAGGGGGACCCCTCCACTTT. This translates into CASSAGGGPLHF.

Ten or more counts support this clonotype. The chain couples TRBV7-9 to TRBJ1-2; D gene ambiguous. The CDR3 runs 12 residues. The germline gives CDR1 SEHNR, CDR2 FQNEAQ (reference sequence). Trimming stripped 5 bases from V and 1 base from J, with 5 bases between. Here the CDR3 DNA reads TGTGCCAGCAGCGAGGTTAACTATGGCTACACCTTC. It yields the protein CASSEVNYGYTF.

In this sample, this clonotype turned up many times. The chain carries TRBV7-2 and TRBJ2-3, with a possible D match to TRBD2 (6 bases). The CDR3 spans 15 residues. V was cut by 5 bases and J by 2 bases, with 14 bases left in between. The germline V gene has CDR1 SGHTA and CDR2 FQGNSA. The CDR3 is CASSKAGHDTDTQYF. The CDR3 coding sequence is TGTGCCAGCAGCAAAGCGGGTCATGACACAGATACGCAGTATTTT.

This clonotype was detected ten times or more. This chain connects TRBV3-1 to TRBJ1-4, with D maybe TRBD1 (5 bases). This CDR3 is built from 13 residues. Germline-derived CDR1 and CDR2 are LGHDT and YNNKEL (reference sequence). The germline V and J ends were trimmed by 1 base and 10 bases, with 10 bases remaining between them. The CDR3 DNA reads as TGTGCCAGCAGCCAAGCGGCAGGGATAAAACTGTTTTTT. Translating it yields CASSQAAGIKLFF.

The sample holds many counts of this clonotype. Here the CDR3 reads CASSQQDPQPQHF. The CDR3 DNA is TGTGCCAGCAGCCAACAGGACCCTCAGCCCCAGCATTTT. The V gene is TRBV7-2, the J gene TRBJ1-5; TRBD1 might be the D (5 bases). V was pared by 5 bases and J by 6 bases, with 11 bases between. The germline V gene encodes CDR1 SGHTA and CDR2 FQGNSA. CDR3 length equals 13 residues.